The entry that follows covers one T cell receptor beta chain sequence. Its cognate antigen is unknown. The data belong to a study of CD8 T cells in ankylosing spondylitis. Each CDR3 protein gets one entry after TCRdb re-called the 5' RACE reads with MiXCR. The sample has some 130,000 distinct CDR3 sequences, over 15% seen once. Whole-study findings and limits: Blood from ankylosing spondylitis patients appeared to carry a characteristic roughly 8-variant TCR beta motif.

The junction had 15 bases not matched to a gene; V was cut back by 5 bases and J by 12 bases. CDR3 length equals 15 residues. Per the germline V gene, CDR1 is KGHDR and CDR2 is SFDVKD. The V gene is TRBV24-1, the J gene TRBJ2-1, with 7 bases that match TRBD1. What was sequenced was blood, either unsorted or a sorted T cell fraction (not recorded which). This clonotype originated in a male donor with ankylosing spondylitis. As DNA, the CDR3 is TGTGCCACCAGTGTCGAGAGACAGGGAAATAGGGTGCAGTTCTTC. It is translated as CATSVERQGNRVQFF.